The clone carrying this T cell receptor (beta chain) has at least ten counts. Its specificity is unknown. CDR3 length: 13 amino acids. Germline lookup yields CDR1 MGHDK and CDR2 SYGVNS. V was shortened by 7 bases and J by 2 bases, with 12 bases between the two germline ends. The entry originates in a study of T cell repertoires in cytomegalovirus infection. Notes on the study in general: Clonotypes of TCR beta that were HLA-C-restricted and CMV-specific dominated the ex vivo response.

TCRdb analysed the reads with MiXCR anew, one entry per CDR3 protein. The data contain approximately 990,000 distinct CDR3 sequences, 25% to 40% of them singletons. The chain joins TRBV25-1 to TRBJ2-7, with D tentatively TRBD1 (6 bases). The source material was cultured CD8+ T cells from PBMCs, sampled from culture after CMV antigen stimulation. This TCR derives from a human donor in good health (CMV status not recorded). Some clones in this sample may be carry-over from other donors' samples. The CDR3, as DNA: TGTGCCAGCACCAGGGGTGAAGCCTACGAGCAGTACTTC. Encoded protein: CASTRGEAYEQYF.